Sequencing of this T cell receptor (beta chain) was carried out in a study of regulatory T cells in long-lasting Graves disease. Overall study context: Graves' patients, diagnosed recently, had received antithyroid drugs under 3 months.

Time point reported: newly diagnosed GD, antithyroid drugs for less than 3 months. The TCR library was prepared using RNA isolated from PBMCs. This CDR3 is built from 14 residues. CDR1 SEHNR and CDR2 FQNEAQ come from the germline V gene (reference sequence). Trimming at V came to 5 bases and at J to 0 bases, leaving 3 bases not matched to a gene. This clonotype was seen at least ten times. iRepertoire HTBI primers and Arm-PCR of CDR3 regions built TCR beta libraries. TCRdb re-called the multiplex PCR reads with MiXCR, one entry per CDR3 protein. This sample has 350,000 to 500,000 distinct CDR3 sequences, with around 17% found just once. These records were also assigned to another study, of T cells in Graves' hyperthyroidism and ophthalmopathy.

This TCR was recovered from a woman aged 25-40 years with Graves disease. The chain combines TRBV7-9 with TRBJ1-2; 7 bases agree with TRBD1. The material sequenced was peripheral blood mononuclear cells (PBMCs), taken at new diagnosis, from a patient treated with antithyroid drugs. The CDR3 spells CASSAGTANYGYTF. DNA for the CDR3: TGTGCCAGCAGCGCGGGGACAGCTAACTATGGCTACACCTTC. Combining the CDR3 with reference TRBV7-9 and TRBJ1-2 gives the whole variable domain DTGVSQNPRHKITKRGQNVTFRCDPISEHNRLYWYRQTLGQGPEFLTYFQNEAQLEKSRLLSDRFSAERPKGSFSTLEIQRTEQGDSAMYLCASSAGTANYGYTFGSGTRLTVV.